Shown below are 22 T cell receptor beta chains from a single sample sequenced in a study. TCRdb redid the calling of the 5' RACE reads with MiXCR, one entry per CDR3 protein. The sample includes roughly 40,000 distinct CDR3 sequences, less than 35% of them seen just once. Sequencing input: memory CD4+ T cells sorted from a lymph node. The subset here: memory CD4+ T cells, CD4+CD45RO+CD25-. These receptors were obtained from a female donor with breast cancer.

This clonotype occurred a few times. The chain combines TRBV20-1 with TRBJ2-7; a possible D gene is TRBD2 (5 bases). The ends were cut back, 0 bases at V and 0 bases at J, with 9 bases in the middle. Germline V gene data show CDR1 as DFQATT and CDR2 as SNEGSKA (reference sequence). The CDR3 sequence is 14 residues long. In DNA, the CDR3 is TGCAGTGCTAGAGAGGACTTAAGCTCCTACGAGCAGTACTTC. Amino acids: CSAREDLSSYEQYF.

The V call is TRBV20-1, the J call TRBJ2-2; D possibly corresponds to TRBD1 (5 bases). In germline, CDR1 is DFQATT, CDR2 SNEGSKA (reference sequence). Trimming shortened V by 2 bases and J by 4 bases, and 11 bases separated the two germline ends. CDR3 size: 14 residues. In DNA form, the CDR3 reads TGCAGTGCTAGACCTCGACAGAGCACCGGGGAGCTGTTTTTT. Protein product: CSARPRQSTGELFF.

J is TRBJ2-5 and V is TRBV7-2; 7 nucleotides line up with TRBD2. This CDR3 has 14 amino acids. CDR1 and CDR2 (germline): SGHTA, FQGNSA. The V and J ends lost 5 bases and 7 bases, in that order; junction bases with no gene match: 10. CDR3 residues: CASSVSGDVRTQYF. The DNA of the CDR3 is TGTGCCAGCAGCGTGAGCGGGGATGTCAGGACCCAGTACTTC.

The V call is TRBV24-1, the J call TRBJ1-5; D remains unclear. V gave up 2 bases and J gave up 0 bases, with 16 bases separating them. Germline CDR1 is KGHDR and CDR2 is SFDVKD. The CDR3 spans 18 residues. The CDR3: CATSDSRGVGRSNQPQHF. DNA for the CDR3: TGTGCCACCAGTGATTCGCGAGGTGTTGGGCGTAGCAATCAGCCCCAGCATTTT.

The chain combines TRBV20-1 with TRBJ1-1, with D unclear. This CDR3 is 11 amino acids long. Trimming left V 4 bases short and J 11 bases short, with 14 bases between. Per germline, CDR1 DFQATT and CDR2 SNEGSKA (reference sequence). The DNA of the CDR3 is TGCAGTGCTACAAGGCAGGTTGGGGCTTTCTTT. Its protein is CSATRQVGAFF.

Regarding this clonotype: The junction shows a germline mismatch at one end, possibly a read error. CDR3 residues: CASSPSGEPYDYTF. The CDR3 nucleotides read TGTGCCAGCAGCCCTTCCGGGGAGCCCTATGACTACACCTTC. This chain connects TRBV9 to TRBJ1-2; D is undetermined. This CDR3 has 14 amino acids. Germline V CDR1 and CDR2: SGDLS, YYNGEE.

This clonotype has a handful of counts. The chain links TRBV6-5 to TRBJ2-1; 7 bases are a match to TRBD1. The germline gives CDR1 MNHEY, CDR2 SVGAGI. V lost 6 bases, J lost 10 bases, and 21 bases stayed unmatched. There are 17 residues in the CDR3. CDR3 nucleotides: TGTGCCAGCAGCCCATCACTACAGGGGCTGGGGACGAGAGAGCAGTTCTTC. Translated, it gives CASSPSLQGLGTREQFF.

This clonotype was picked up many times. The chain uses TRBV4-3 and TRBJ1-3; 7 nucleotides match TRBD1. CDR1 is LGHNA and CDR2 is YSLEER in the germline V gene. This CDR3 is built from 17 residues. Trimming removed 1 base from V and 0 bases from J; junction bases left unmatched: 6. CDR3 nucleotide sequence: TGCGCCAGCAGCCAAGGAACAGGGGCTTACTCTGGAAACACCATATATTTT. It yields the protein CASSQGTGAYSGNTIYF.

In its sample, this clonotype was seen once. This rearrangement joins TRBV12-3 or TRBV12-4 to TRBJ1-3; D is ambiguous. The CDR3 runs to 14 residues. V dropped 4 bases and J dropped 0 bases, with 7 bases sitting between them. CDR3 residues: CASSSRASGNTIYF. CDR3 DNA: TGTGCCAGCAGTTCAAGGGCCTCTGGAAACACCATATATTTT.

The chain links TRBV7-8 to TRBJ2-7; D possibly corresponds to TRBD2 (7 bases). From germline, CDR1 is SGHVS and CDR2 FQNEAQ. V was pared by 5 bases and J by 5 bases, with 16 bases between. The CDR3 extends over 14 amino acids. CDR3 residues: CASSLEGRGDEQYF. Here the CDR3 DNA reads TGTGCCAGCAGCCTAGAGGGGAGGGGGGACGAGCAGTACTTC.

Concerning this clonotype: One end of the junction varies from germline; a read error may be responsible. The chain carries TRBV12-3 or TRBV12-4 and TRBJ1-5, with D uncertain. The CDR3 consists of 15 residues. The CDR3 coding sequence is TGTGTCAGCAGTTTAATGGCCACCGAGGGTCAGCCCCAGCATTTT. Its protein is CVSSLMATEGQPQHF.

This clonotype has only a few counts. This sequence joins TRBV4-1 and TRBJ2-3; 10 bases are a match to TRBD1. CDR1 is MGHRA and CDR2 is YSYEKL in the germline V gene. J gave up 6 bases and V 2 bases, and 5 bases lay outside the gene matches. This CDR3 spans 15 amino acids. The CDR3: CASSQPRDRGDTQYF. CDR3 coding DNA: TGCGCCAGCAGCCAACCCCGGGACAGGGGCGATACGCAGTATTTT.

This clonotype was detected a few times. The J gene is TRBJ1-5, the V gene TRBV6-2 or TRBV6-3; D uncertain. V lost 2 bases and J lost 4, with 24 bases in between. This CDR3 spans 19 amino acids. Per germline, CDR1 MNHEY and CDR2 SVGEGT. This CDR3 is CASSYAPPSTDPRNQPQHF. In DNA form, the CDR3 reads TGTGCCAGCAGTTACGCGCCCCCTTCGACGGACCCGAGGAATCAGCCCCAGCATTTT.

The chain uses TRBV27 and TRBJ2-1, with D unresolved. The CDR3 runs 11 residues. The V and J ends lost 7 bases and 10 bases respectively, with 11 bases between them. In germline, CDR1 is MNHEY, CDR2 SMNVEV (reference sequence). The CDR3 DNA reads as TGTGCCAGCATGGGGATCCAGGAGCAGTTCTTC. This sequence encodes CASMGIQEQFF.

The V and J genes are TRBV4-2 and TRBJ2-5; the D is unclear. V dropped 0 bases and J dropped 2 bases, with 7 bases sitting between them. The CDR3 covers 14 residues. Germline V gene data show CDR1 as LGHNA and CDR2 as YNFKEQ. The CDR3 coding sequence is TGTGCCAGCAGCCAAGATGAGGCACAAGAGACCCAGTACTTC. It translates to CASSQDEAQETQYF.

This clonotype was found many times. In DNA form, the CDR3 reads TGCGCCAGCAGCCAAGAAAACACAGGGGGTAGGTCCCTCCACTTT. It is translated as CASSQENTGGRSLHF. The rearrangement uses TRBV4-1 and TRBJ1-6, with TRBD1 matching over 8 bases. CDR3 length: 15 amino acids. The junction had 9 bases not matched to a gene; V was cut back by 0 bases and J by 14 bases. The germline CDR1 and CDR2 sequences are MGHRA and YSYEKL.

This chain connects TRBV6-2 or TRBV6-3 to TRBJ1-2; the D gene is possibly TRBD1 (5 bases). There are 15 residues in the CDR3. Germline V gene sequence: CDR1 MNHEY, CDR2 SVGEGT. V gave up 4 bases and J gave up 6 bases, with 18 bases separating them. The CDR3 region has the DNA TGTGCCAGCAGTTGGAACGGGGACCCAACGGATGGCTACACCTTC. This sequence encodes CASSWNGDPTDGYTF.

This chain connects TRBV15 to TRBJ1-1; the match to TRBD1 covers 8 bases. V lost 3 bases and J lost 0; bases outside the gene matches: 3. The germline V gene encodes CDR1 LNHNV and CDR2 YYDKDF (reference sequence). The CDR3 has 15 amino acids. The DNA for the CDR3 is TGTGCCACCAGCAGGGACAGGGTGATGAACACTGAAGCTTTCTTT. It codes for CATSRDRVMNTEAFF.

The chain has TRBV20-1 and TRBJ1-2; unclear D gene. Germline CDR1 DFQATT, CDR2 SNEGSKA (reference sequence). This CDR3 region has 12 residues. The V and J ends lost 0 bases and 5 bases respectively, with 7 bases between them. In DNA, the CDR3 is TGCAGTGCTAGAGATGGAGGGTATGGCTACACCTTC. Amino acid sequence: CSARDGGYGYTF.

The table lists this clonotype with many counts. The V and J genes are TRBV5-1 and TRBJ2-5; D is unclear. V was trimmed by 4 bases and J by 5 bases, leaving 12 bases between them. Germline V CDR1 and CDR2: SGHRS, YFSETQ. The CDR3 runs 13 residues. In nucleotides, the CDR3 is TGCGCCAGCAGCGAGGAAGTGAGGGAGACCCAGTACTTC. It is translated as CASSEEVRETQYF.

The chain carries TRBV15 and TRBJ2-7; 8 nucleotides match TRBD1. The V gene's germline CDR1 is LNHNV and CDR2 YYDKDF (reference sequence). Unmatched junction bases numbered 3, after V lost 5 bases and J lost 0 bases. The CDR3 is 14 amino acids. CDR3 residues: CATSRDRSSYEQYF. The DNA of the CDR3 is TGTGCCACCAGCCGGGACAGGAGCTCCTACGAGCAGTACTTC.

This clonotype was seen more than once but under ten times. The gene calls are TRBV10-3 and TRBJ1-2, with D perhaps matching TRBD1 (5 bases). CDR3 length equals 12 residues. Germline lookup yields CDR1 ENHRY and CDR2 SYGVKD. V lost 2 bases, J lost 8 bases, and 9 bases lay in between. CDR3 amino acids: CAISEDGAGYTF. CDR3 DNA: TGTGCCATCAGTGAGGACGGGGCCGGCTACACCTTC.